This is a list of T cell receptor beta chains from one sample in a study of shared T cell receptors in the human thymus. The table came from immunoSEQ multiplex PCR; TCRdb's copy has only in-frame clones and leaves some out. The sample consists of hundreds of thousands of clones, roughly 88% of them appearing once. The same sample was also used in a study of human thymus T cells.

Sequencing was performed on thymocytes. The source is a boy in the first two years of life with a congenital heart defect. Each CDR3 is given with its conserved first and last residue. A D gene is named only where the DNA matches it firmly. Clone size, where shown, is once, few, many, or a class for clones that have expanded.

-	-	TRBV18	TRBJ2-2	CASSLPTGMNTGELFF	TGTGCCAGCTCACTCCCAACAGGGATGAACACCGGGGAGCTGTTTTTT
TRBD1	once	TRBV2	TRBJ1-6	CASSPVGQGNSPLHF	TGTGCCAGCAGTCCGGTGGGACAGGGGAATTCACCCCTCCACTTT
-	-	TRBV27	TRBJ1-5	CASSPVSAGSSNQPQHF	TGTGCCAGCAGTCCCGTATCGGCGGGAAGTAGCAATCAGCCCCAGCATTTT
-	-	TRBV19	TRBJ2-7	CASSLSKDSRGDEQYF	TGTGCCAGTAGTCTCTCAAAGGACAGCCGAGGGGACGAGCAGTACTTC
-	-	TRBV7-2	TRBJ1-5	CASSLRVGNQPQHF	TGTGCCAGCAGCTTAAGAGTGGGCAATCAGCCCCAGCATTTT
TRBD2	-	TRBV4-3	TRBJ2-2	CASSPSPLDAGGGIGELFF	TGCGCCAGCAGCCCTTCACCCCTGGACGCCGGCGGGGGGATTGGGGAGCTGTTTTTT
-	-	TRBV5-4	TRBJ1-2	CASSLGSTNVYGYTF	TGTGCCAGCAGCTTGGGTTCAACAAACGTTTATGGCTACACCTTC
TRBD2	few	TRBV4-1	TRBJ2-1	CASSQDAGLAVNNEQFF	TGCGCCAGCAGCCAAGACGCCGGACTAGCGGTTAACAATGAGCAGTTCTTC
TRBD2	-	TRBV7-2	TRBJ2-3	CASSLGLAGKITDTQYF	TGTGCCAGCAGCTTAGGGCTAGCGGGAAAAATCACAGATACGCAGTATTTT
-	-	TRBV29-1	TRBJ2-1	CSGLWRGAKGNEQFF	TGCAGCGGGTTGTGGCGGGGAGCGAAAGGAAATGAGCAGTTCTTC
TRBD1	-	TRBV5-4	TRBJ2-7	CASSHDEGQGSHEQYF	TGTGCCAGCAGCCACGATGAAGGACAGGGGAGCCACGAGCAGTACTTC
TRBD1	-	TRBV19	TRBJ2-5	CASSSRQGGQETQYF	TGTGCCAGTAGTAGCCGACAGGGTGGGCAAGAGACCCAGTACTTC
-	-	TRBV9	TRBJ1-2	CASSDNWGLPYGYTF	TGTGCCAGCAGTGATAATTGGGGCTTGCCTTATGGCTACACCTTC
-	-	TRBV27	TRBJ2-1	CASSPAGAGDSNEQFF	TGTGCCAGCAGTCCGGCAGGGGCGGGAGATTCCAATGAGCAGTTCTTC
TRBD1	-	TRBV16	TRBJ1-1	CASSTGTANTEAFF	TGTGCCAGCAGCACCGGGACAGCGAACACTGAAGCTTTCTTT
TRBD2	-	TRBV7-2	TRBJ2-3	CASSFYTSGKDTQYF	TGTGCCAGCAGCTTCTACACTAGCGGGAAAGATACGCAGTATTTT
-	few	TRBV5-6	TRBJ2-1	CASSQRPGNNEQFF	TGTGCCAGCAGCCAAAGACCGGGAAATAATGAGCAGTTCTTC
-	few	TRBV5-1	TRBJ2-5	CASSDRSQETQYF	TGCGCCAGCTCGGACAGATCACAAGAGACCCAGTACTTC
-	-	TRBV9	TRBJ2-1	CASSFRDEQFF	TGTGCCAGCAGCTTCAGGGATGAGCAGTTCTTC
TRBD1	once	TRBV15	TRBJ2-7	CATSRDSRGRLHEQYF	TGTGCCACCAGCAGAGATTCCAGGGGGCGCCTACACGAGCAGTACTTC
-	-	TRBV7-3	TRBJ2-1	CASSSSQANEQFF	TGTGCCAGCAGCTCCTCTCAAGCGAATGAGCAGTTCTTC
-	-	TRBV4-2	TRBJ2-5	CARTSAVRETQYF	TGTGCCAGGACTTCGGCGGTGCGAGAGACCCAGTACTTC
TRBD1	-	TRBV25-1	TRBJ2-7	CASTEPALGTAAYEQYF	TGTGCCAGCACCGAACCGGCCCTGGGGACAGCCGCCTACGAGCAGTACTTC
TRBD1	-	TRBV12-5	TRBJ2-7	CASVSGQETYEQYF	TGTGCTAGTGTTTCCGGACAGGAGACCTACGAGCAGTACTTC
TRBD1	-	TRBV19	TRBJ1-3	CASGGTGGGNTIYF	TGTGCCAGTGGAGGGACAGGGGGAGGAAACACCATATATTTT
-	-	TRBV7-2	TRBJ2-7	CASSLDFRQRGEQYF	TGTGCCAGCAGCTTAGACTTTAGGCAGCGAGGCGAGCAGTACTTC
-	-	TRBV9	TRBJ2-2	CASRAGTNTGELFF	TGTGCCAGCCGGGCAGGGACGAACACCGGGGAGCTGTTTTTT
-	-	TRBV5-6	TRBJ2-4	CASSRQSQGAKNIQYF	TGTGCCAGCAGCCGACAGTCTCAAGGAGCCAAAAACATTCAGTACTTC